This TCR beta chain was sequenced in a study of beta chain features in type 1 diabetes. Study-wide results and caveats: Possibly, sequencing cDNA over-represented cells that had high TCR expression levels. A closer apparent resemblance between naive, central memory and Treg TCRB repertoires was seen in patients than in healthy donors.

Trimming removed 2 bases at V and 6 bases at J, with 11 bases between. Germline-derived CDR1 and CDR2 are SGHAT and FQNNGV. The length of the CDR3 is 13 residues. The study reverse transcribed the entire isolated RNA, so it sequenced expressed TCRB transcripts. The assay was immunoSEQ multiplex PCR, and TCRdb's table has in-frame clones only and misses some. The data contain approximately 120,000 clones, 30% to 40% of them singletons. In the case of this clone: Antigen: not known.

Sequencing was performed on stem cell memory CD4+ T cells from blood. The rearrangement joins TRBV11-2 to TRBJ2-7; no firm D call. This clonotype originated in a woman in her late teens or twenties in good health. The CDR3 is CASSLPRGAEQYF. The CDR3 bases are TGTGCCAGCAGCTTACCCCGAGGTGCCGAGCAGTACTTC.